Given below is one T cell receptor (beta chain) in context. What it recognizes is unknown. Researchers ran the PCR with 60 Vbeta and 13 Jbeta primers. Clones were sequenced by immunoSEQ multiplex PCR, and TCRdb holds only the in-frame ones, with some missing. The sample lists 170,000 or so clones; 84% were seen once. This specimen belongs to a study of cytomegalovirus exposure and HLA in healthy donors. V lost 0 bases and J lost 4; bases outside the gene matches: 5. Germline assignment: CDR1 SGDLS and CDR2 YYNGEE. The CDR3 contains 15 residues. Study findings and constraints: Analysis performed later showed TCR beta chains linked to HLA being more clonally expanded than equally common others. What was likely a sequencing artifact was a cluster of highly shared sequence variants.

The TCR sequence derives from a boy aged 2 to 10 in good health and CMV-seronegative. Sequenced input: PBMCs. V and J are TRBV9 and TRBJ1-2; TRBD1 aligns across 8 bases. Here the CDR3 reads CASSVDAGGPYGYTF. The CDR3 nucleotides are TGTGCCAGCAGCGTAGACGCAGGGGGCCCCTATGGCTACACCTTC.